The sequence of this T cell receptor (beta chain) was determined in a study of control samples from healthy donors and cancer patients. The repertoire was sequenced with immunoSEQ multiplex PCR; TCRdb's copy has only in-frame clones and lacks some. The sample has about 210,000 clones. The sequencing input was blood. The source is a woman under 40 in good health.

As DNA, the CDR3 is TGTGCCAGCCAACGACTGCACTCTGGAAACACCATATATTTT. This gives the protein CASQRLHSGNTIYF. The chain recombines TRBV7-2 with TRBJ1-3; D is uncertain. The CDR3 sequence is 14 residues long. V gave up 8 bases and J gave up 0 bases, with 11 bases separating them. In germline, CDR1 is SGHTA, CDR2 FQGNSA.